The next 29 T cell receptor beta chains were all read from a single sample in a study of blood T cell repertoires in COVID-19. Clones were sequenced by immunoSEQ multiplex PCR, and TCRdb holds only the in-frame ones, with some missing. The sample consists of tens of thousands of clones, approximately 89% of them appearing once. The sample was peripheral blood. These receptor sequences come from a woman older than 75 with acute or convalescent COVID-19.

The V gene is TRBV28, the J gene TRBJ1-1, with 11 bases identical to TRBD1. Germline V gene lookup returns CDR1 MDHEN and CDR2 SYDVKM. Unmatched junction bases numbered 12, after V lost 5 bases and J lost 7 bases. This CDR3 is built from 16 residues. CDR3 protein: CASSPGGQGGKIEAFF. The CDR3 DNA is TGTGCCAGCAGTCCGGGGGGACAGGGGGGAAAGATTGAAGCTTTCTTT.

The chain carries TRBV5-5 and TRBJ2-5; D possibly corresponds to TRBD1 (6 bases). Germline CDR1 is SGHKS and CDR2 is YYEKEE (reference sequence). The ends were cut back, 0 bases at V and 2 bases at J, with 17 bases in the middle. This CDR3 has 17 residues. The CDR3: CASSLAPQGPTQETQYF. In DNA form, the CDR3 reads TGTGCCAGCAGCTTGGCCCCACAGGGTCCGACTCAAGAGACCCAGTACTTC. Full variable domain (outside the CDR3, taken from reference TRBV5-5 and TRBJ2-5): DAGVTQSPTHLIKTRGQQVTLRCSPISGHKSVSWYQQVLGQGPQFIFQYYEKEERGRGNFPDRFSARQFPNYSSELNVNALLLGDSALYLCASSLAPQGPTQETQYFGPGTRLLVL.

The chain links TRBV6-5 to TRBJ1-4; 7 nucleotides align to TRBD1. The J segment lost 11 bases and the V segment lost 6 bases, leaving 9 bases of the junction unmatched. Germline CDR1 reads MNHEY; CDR2 reads SVGAGI. The CDR3 contains 13 residues. The CDR3 nucleotides are TGTGCCAGCAGGGACAGGTCATTGGGGAAACTGTTTTTT. It codes for CASRDRSLGKLFF.

The V gene is TRBV11-2, the J gene TRBJ1-2; no firm D call. The V gene lost 3 bases and the J gene lost 2 bases, with 10 bases spanning the gap. The CDR3 totals 14 residues. Germline V gives CDR1 SGHAT, CDR2 FQNNGV. CDR3 sequence reads: CASSFNRLNYGYTF. The CDR3 region has the DNA TGTGCCAGCAGCTTCAACAGATTAAACTATGGCTACACCTTC.

The chain couples TRBV6-6 to TRBJ1-3; possibly TRBD1 for D (6 bases). Germline loops: CDR1 MNHNY, CDR2 SVGAGI (reference sequence). The CDR3 loop spans 13 amino acids. Trimming cost V 6 bases and J 4 bases, with 10 bases left between them. CDR3 amino acids: CASSPGQGNTIYF. DNA for the CDR3: TGTGCCAGCAGCCCCGGACAGGGAAACACCATATATTTT.

V and J are TRBV3-1 (or the pseudogene TRBV3-2) and TRBJ2-7; possibly TRBD1 for D (6 bases). The CDR3 is 17 amino acids. The germline V and J ends were trimmed by 1 base and 5 bases, with 21 bases remaining between them. Germline loops: CDR1 LGHDT, CDR2 YNNKEL (reference sequence). This CDR3 reads CASSQGPRDKRTHEQYF. CDR3 in DNA: TGTGCCAGCAGCCAAGGCCCCCGGGACAAAAGGACACACGAGCAGTACTTC.

This clone has just one count. The V gene is TRBV5-8, the J gene TRBJ2-7; D perhaps matches TRBD1 (5 bases). The germline CDR1 and CDR2 sequences are SGHTS and YDEGEE. The CDR3 spans 13 residues. V lost 0 bases, J lost 3 bases, and 7 bases lay in between. The CDR3 bases are TGTGCCAGCAGCTTGGGCAGGGTCTACGAGCAGTACGTC. Protein product: CASSLGRVYEQYV.

The genes are TRBV19 and TRBJ1-2; tentative D call: TRBD1 (5 bases). There are 14 residues in the CDR3. Germline V lookup: CDR1 LNHDA, CDR2 SQIVND (reference sequence). V gave up 3 bases and J gave up 8 bases, with 16 bases separating them. CDR3 amino acids: CASSISPQGGGYTF. CDR3 nucleotide sequence: TGTGCCAGTAGTATTTCCCCGCAGGGCGGCGGCTACACCTTC.

This chain joins TRBV28 and TRBJ1-4, with a tentative D call TRBD1 (6 bases). CDR1 and CDR2 (germline): MDHEN, SYDVKM. This CDR3 comprises 13 residues. V gave up 3 bases and J gave up 8 bases, with 10 bases separating them. CDR3 sequence (DNA): TGTGCCAGCAGTTTTCAGGGGTTCGAAAAACTGTTTTTT. Residues: CASSFQGFEKLFF.

This clone was recorded once. J is TRBJ2-3 and V is TRBV6-1; TRBD1 aligns across 8 bases. CDR1 and CDR2 from the germline V gene are MNHNS and SASEGT. This CDR3 comprises 16 residues. The J segment lost 0 bases and the V segment lost 3 bases, leaving 5 bases of the junction unmatched. CDR3 sequence (DNA): TGTGCCAGCAGTGAGTTGGGACAGGTCAGCACAGATACGCAGTATTTT. Translation gives CASSELGQVSTDTQYF.

The gene calls are TRBV5-8 and TRBJ1-1; a weak D match, TRBD1 (5 bases). The CDR3 is 14 residues long. The V and J ends lost 1 base and 5 bases respectively, with 12 bases between them. Germline loops: CDR1 SGHTS, CDR2 YDEGEE. The CDR3 loop is CASSLWAGRTEAFF. CDR3 bases: TGTGCCAGCAGCTTGTGGGCAGGGAGGACTGAAGCTTTCTTT. Drawing the rest from reference TRBV5-8 and TRBJ1-1, the complete variable domain is EAGVTQSPTHLIKTRGQQATLRCSPISGHTSVYWYQQALGLGLQFLLWYDEGEERNRGNFPPRFSGRQFPNYSSELNVNALELEDSALYLCASSLWAGRTEAFFGQGTRLTVV.

V and J are TRBV4-1 and TRBJ1-1, with D possibly TRBD1 on 5 matching bases. Trimming took off 0 bases at V and 7 bases at J, with 15 bases between the two ends. Germline CDR1 MGHRA, CDR2 YSYEKL. The CDR3 runs 15 residues. CDR3 in DNA: TGCGCCAGCAGCCAAGAGGAAGCCCTCGGGGGTGAAGCTTTCTTT. Its protein is CASSQEEALGGEAFF.

CDR3 nucleotides: TGTGCCAGCAGCGGGCTTCCGGATGCTGGGGAGCAGTACGTC. It specifies CASSGLPDAGEQYV. The V and J genes are TRBV5-6 and TRBJ2-7; D unclear. The CDR3 is 14 residues long. The germline V gene has CDR1 SGHDT and CDR2 YYEEEE. V was clipped by 4 bases and J by 7 bases, with 18 bases between them.

This clone came up a few times. The rearrangement joins TRBV5-1 to TRBJ1-5; D call uncertain. CDR1 is SGHRS, CDR2 YFSETQ, per germline. CDR3 length equals 13 residues. Trimming removed 0 bases at V and 5 bases at J, with 6 bases between. The CDR3 bases are TGCGCCAGCAGCTTGGACGGAGATCAGCCCCAGCATTTT. It yields the protein CASSLDGDQPQHF.

The chain has TRBV6-6 and TRBJ1-6, with 9 bases identical to TRBD1. Losses at the gene ends were 6 bases for V and 10 bases for J; bases not matched to a gene: 10. This CDR3 has 15 amino acids. Germline CDR1 MNHNY, CDR2 SVGAGI (reference sequence). CDR3 loop: CASRIYGTGNSPLHF. The DNA of the CDR3 is TGTGCCAGCAGGATATACGGGACAGGGAACTCACCCCTCCACTTT.

The chain employs TRBV2 and TRBJ2-2, with 9 nucleotides matching TRBD1. The length of the CDR3 is 17 residues. V shed 6 bases and J 0 bases; nucleotides not matched to a gene: 8. Germline V gene sequence: CDR1 SNHLY, CDR2 FYNNEI. The CDR3 protein is CASRDPGQGSNTGELFF. The CDR3 region has the DNA TGTGCCAGCAGAGACCCGGGACAGGGCTCGAACACCGGGGAGCTGTTTTTT.

The chain uses TRBV18 and TRBJ2-1, with D maybe TRBD2 (7 bases). Trimming removed 2 bases at V and 8 bases at J, with 16 bases between. CDR1 and CDR2 (germline): KGHSH, LQKENI. The CDR3 runs to 15 residues. The CDR3 DNA follows: TGTGCCAGCTCACCAGGGGGGGCTCGGGAGGATGAGCAGTTCTTC. Its protein is CASSPGGAREDEQFF.

The V and J genes are TRBV9 and TRBJ2-1, with D perhaps matching TRBD1 (5 bases). Germline V lookup: CDR1 SGDLS, CDR2 YYNGEE. Trimming left V 1 base short and J 6 bases short, with 8 bases between. The CDR3 contains 13 residues. CDR3 DNA sequence: TGTGCCAGCAGCGTATTAAGGGGCAATGAGCAGTTCTTC. It translates to CASSVLRGNEQFF.

V usage is TRBV7-6 and J usage is TRBJ2-1; 10 nucleotides align to TRBD2. V trimming: 5 bases; J trimming: 0 bases; junction bases outside the gene matches: 10. This CDR3 contains 18 residues. CDR1 is SGHVS, CDR2 FNYEAQ, per germline. CDR3 in DNA: TGTGCCAGCAGCCTGGAGCGGGGGGGCGGTTTCTCCTACAATGAGCAGTTCTTC. The encoded protein is CASSLERGGGFSYNEQFF. Supplemented by reference TRBV7-6 and TRBJ2-1, the full variable domain reads GAGVSQSPRYKVTKRGQDVALRCDPISGHVSLYWYRQALGQGPEFLTYFNYEAQQDKSGLPNDRFSAERPEGSISTLTIQRTEQRDSAMYRCASSLERGGGFSYNEQFFGPGTRLTVL.

This CDR3 reads CASSLQSTDTQYF. Written as DNA, the CDR3 is TGTGCCAGCAGTTTACAGAGCACAGATACGCAGTATTTT. V gene TRBV27 combines with J gene TRBJ2-3; D remains unclear. Trimming stripped 2 bases from V and 0 bases from J, with 3 bases between. The V gene's germline CDR1 is MNHEY and CDR2 SMNVEV (reference sequence). The CDR3 contains 13 residues.

The gene calls are TRBV6-5 and TRBJ2-2, with 11 bases identical to TRBD1. The V and J ends lost 7 bases and 3 bases, in that order; junction bases with no gene match: 4. The CDR3 has 15 amino acids. Germline V CDR1 and CDR2: MNHEY, SVGAGI. The CDR3 loop is CASTRDRGDTGELFF. CDR3 bases: TGTGCCAGCACCCGGGACAGGGGGGACACCGGGGAGCTGTTTTTT.

V gene TRBV5-1 combines with J gene TRBJ2-3; 9 bases fit TRBD2. From germline, CDR1 is SGHRS and CDR2 YFSETQ. The CDR3 is 16 amino acids. V shed 0 bases, J shed 1 base, and the junction held 3 bases outside the gene matches. CDR3: CASSLVAGGRTDTQYF. The CDR3 DNA sequence: TGCGCCAGCAGCTTGGTGGCGGGGGGGCGCACAGATACGCAGTATTTT.

The chain couples TRBV19 to TRBJ1-2; 7 bases match TRBD1. The germline gives CDR1 LNHDA, CDR2 SQIVND (reference sequence). J was trimmed by 5 bases and V by 7 bases; bases with no gene match: 7. This CDR3 is 13 amino acids long. In DNA, the CDR3 is TGTGCCAGTACCGACTCGACAGGGTATGGCTACACCTTC. It specifies CASTDSTGYGYTF.

The chain couples TRBV29-1 to TRBJ2-3, with TRBD2 matching 9 bases. The germline V gene encodes CDR1 SQVTM and CDR2 ANQGSEA. V dropped 7 bases and J dropped 2; count of bases not matched to a gene: 4. The CDR3 runs 13 residues. In nucleotides, the CDR3 is TGCAGCGAGACTAGCGGATCCACAGATACGCAGTATTTT. Residues: CSETSGSTDTQYF.

The rearrangement links TRBV27 to TRBJ2-5, with 8 bases fitting TRBD1. V gave up 3 bases and J gave up 2 bases; unmatched junction bases: 2. The CDR3 is 14 residues long. CDR1 MNHEY and CDR2 SMNVEV come from the germline V gene (reference sequence). CDR3 sequence (DNA): TGTGCCAGCAGTTTTTGGGACAGGCAAGAGACCCAGTACTTC. Translation: CASSFWDRQETQYF.

The gene calls are TRBV11-2 and TRBJ2-7, with 9 positions matching TRBD1. CDR1 and CDR2 (germline): SGHAT, FQNNGV. The CDR3 contains 15 residues. The V gene end was trimmed by 2 bases and the J gene end by 5 bases; junction bases not matched to a gene: 7. Written as DNA, the CDR3 is TGTGCCAGCAGCTTATTGGGACAGGGAAGAAACGAGCAGTACTTC. Protein product: CASSLLGQGRNEQYF.

The chain carries TRBV25-1 and TRBJ1-1; 7 nucleotides match TRBD1. The CDR3 is 14 residues long. V shed 7 bases, J shed 5 bases, and the junction held 10 bases outside the gene matches. CDR1 is MGHDK and CDR2 is SYGVNS in the germline V gene. CDR3 in amino acids: CASIPHDRETEAFF. The DNA for the CDR3 is TGTGCCAGCATCCCCCATGACAGGGAGACTGAAGCTTTCTTT.

This rearrangement joins TRBV5-1 to TRBJ1-3, with D possibly matching TRBD1 (5 bases). Trimming pared 7 bases from V and 2 bases from J, leaving 13 bases between. This CDR3 has 14 residues. Per the germline V gene, CDR1 is SGHRS and CDR2 is YFSETQ. For the CDR3, the DNA is TGCGCCAGCGCTTCCCAGGGCCCTGGAAACACCATATATTTT. Translation gives CASASQGPGNTIYF.

The V gene is TRBV6-2 or TRBV6-3, the J gene TRBJ1-2, with D unclear. The V and J ends lost 2 bases and 4 bases respectively, with 20 bases between them. Germline CDR1 and CDR2: MNHEY and SVGEGT. The CDR3 contains 17 residues. The CDR3 here is CASSYSIEGPTLYGYTF. CDR3 coding DNA: TGTGCCAGCAGTTACAGTATCGAGGGCCCCACCCTCTATGGCTACACCTTC.